These T cell receptor beta chains were read from a single sample in a study of T-cell memory formation after mild COVID-19. One entry per CDR3 protein, called by TCRdb with MiXCR from the 5' RACE reads. In the table there are about 160,000 distinct CDR3 sequences, roughly 28% of which are singletons. Material: PBMCs or a T cell subset sorted from them (not recorded which). These receptors were collected from an adult woman who had mild COVID-19 (a few samples of this study predate the infection). Cell type and time point are not known. CDR3s include the opening cysteine and the closing phenylalanine or tryptophan. D genes are given only for firm matches. Only some rows state a clone size, as once, few, many or a class for expanded clones.

d_call: .; clone_size: .; v_call: TRBV7-9; j_call: TRBJ1-5; cdr3_aa: CASSVDGPNQPQHF; cdr3_nt: TGTGCCAGCAGCGTAGATGGACCTAATCAGCCCCAGCATTTT
d_call: .; clone_size: few; v_call: TRBV7-3; j_call: TRBJ1-5; cdr3_aa: CASSLGGDQPQHF; cdr3_nt: TGTGCCAGCAGCTTAGGAGGTGATCAGCCCCAGCATTTT
d_call: .; clone_size: .; v_call: TRBV6-6; j_call: TRBJ2-7; cdr3_aa: CASRAGGEQYF; cdr3_nt: TGTGCCAGCAGGGCCGGGGGAGAGCAGTACTTC
d_call: .; clone_size: few; v_call: TRBV4-1; j_call: TRBJ1-2; cdr3_aa: CASSQDLEGYTF; cdr3_nt: TGCGCCAGCAGCCAAGATTTAGAAGGCTACACCTTC
d_call: TRBD1; clone_size: few; v_call: TRBV6-6; j_call: TRBJ2-7; cdr3_aa: CASSQTGPPYEQYF; cdr3_nt: TGTGCCAGCAGCCAGACAGGGCCCCCCTACGAGCAGTACTTC
d_call: TRBD2; clone_size: few; v_call: TRBV19; j_call: TRBJ2-1; cdr3_aa: CASGPSGISSYNEQFF; cdr3_nt: TGTGCCAGTGGGCCTAGCGGGATAAGTTCCTACAATGAGCAGTTCTTC
d_call: .; clone_size: few; v_call: TRBV7-9; j_call: TRBJ2-5; cdr3_aa: CASSLAGVGETQYF; cdr3_nt: TGTGCCAGCAGCTTAGCGGGAGTCGGGGAGACCCAGTACTTC
d_call: TRBD2; clone_size: .; v_call: TRBV5-1; j_call: TRBJ2-5; cdr3_aa: CASSLRGTSGETQYF; cdr3_nt: TGCGCCAGCAGCTTGCGAGGGACTAGCGGTGAGACCCAGTACTTC
d_call: .; clone_size: few; v_call: TRBV2; j_call: TRBJ2-7; cdr3_aa: CASSETPGTMAEQYF; cdr3_nt: TGTGCCAGCAGTGAAACCCCCGGGACAATGGCCGAGCAGTACTTC
d_call: .; clone_size: few; v_call: TRBV6-5; j_call: TRBJ1-1; cdr3_aa: CASRRDIWNTEAFF; cdr3_nt: TGTGCCAGCAGGCGGGACATTTGGAACACTGAAGCTTTCTTT
d_call: .; clone_size: few; v_call: TRBV7-8; j_call: TRBJ1-2; cdr3_aa: CASSQRPTNYGYTF; cdr3_nt: TGTGCCAGCAGCCAGAGACCTACTAACTATGGCTACACCTTC
d_call: .; clone_size: .; v_call: TRBV5-1; j_call: TRBJ2-5; cdr3_aa: CASSLDGQLRRAGETQYF; cdr3_nt: TGCGCCAGCAGCTTGGACGGACAACTGAGGAGGGCCGGGGAGACCCAGTACTTC
d_call: .; clone_size: .; v_call: TRBV11-2; j_call: TRBJ1-5; cdr3_aa: CASSPTSLSQPQHF; cdr3_nt: TGTGCCAGCAGCCCGACATCCCTGAGCCAGCCCCAGCATTTT
d_call: TRBD1; clone_size: .; v_call: TRBV5-6; j_call: TRBJ1-6; cdr3_aa: CASSLGTGGAYNSPLHF; cdr3_nt: TGTGCCAGCAGCCTGGGGACAGGGGGCGCCTATAATTCACCCCTCCACTTT
d_call: .; clone_size: .; v_call: TRBV5-6; j_call: TRBJ2-7; cdr3_aa: CASSLVGIEQYF; cdr3_nt: TGTGCCAGCAGCTTGGTTGGGATCGAGCAGTACTTC
d_call: TRBD1; clone_size: .; v_call: TRBV9; j_call: TRBJ2-3; cdr3_aa: CASSFTQGVTDTQYF; cdr3_nt: TGTGCCAGCAGCTTTACCCAGGGGGTCACAGATACGCAGTATTTT
d_call: .; clone_size: .; v_call: TRBV13; j_call: TRBJ2-4; cdr3_aa: CASSPSSGRHGNIQYF; cdr3_nt: TGTGCCAGCAGCCCCAGTAGCGGCAGGCACGGGAACATTCAGTACTTC
d_call: .; clone_size: .; v_call: TRBV11-2; j_call: TRBJ1-3; cdr3_aa: CASSSGAFSGNTIYF; cdr3_nt: TGTGCCAGCAGCTCAGGAGCCTTCTCTGGAAACACCATATATTTT
d_call: TRBD2; clone_size: .; v_call: TRBV24-1; j_call: TRBJ2-1; cdr3_aa: CATSEERGVLNEQFF; cdr3_nt: TGTGCCACCAGTGAGGAACGGGGGGTATTGAATGAGCAGTTCTTC
d_call: TRBD2; clone_size: .; v_call: TRBV7-8; j_call: TRBJ2-2; cdr3_aa: CASSLVGGSNFGELFF; cdr3_nt: TGTGCCAGCAGCTTAGTGGGCGGGAGTAACTTCGGGGAGCTGTTTTTT
d_call: .; clone_size: .; v_call: TRBV7-2; j_call: TRBJ2-1; cdr3_aa: CASSLRRDGEQFF; cdr3_nt: TGTGCCAGCAGCCTTAGGCGAGACGGTGAGCAGTTCTTC
d_call: TRBD1; clone_size: .; v_call: TRBV6-1; j_call: TRBJ2-1; cdr3_aa: CASSEPRQGSYNEQFF; cdr3_nt: TGTGCCAGCAGTGAACCCCGACAGGGCTCCTACAATGAGCAGTTCTTC
d_call: .; clone_size: once; v_call: TRBV24-1; j_call: TRBJ2-5; cdr3_aa: CATSADFQETQYF; cdr3_nt: TGTGCCACCAGTGCCGATTTCCAAGAGACCCAGTACTTC
d_call: TRBD1; clone_size: .; v_call: TRBV19; j_call: TRBJ1-5; cdr3_aa: CATNFGQAQWPQHF; cdr3_nt: TGTGCCACCAACTTCGGACAGGCTCAATGGCCCCAGCATTTT
d_call: TRBD1; clone_size: .; v_call: TRBV15; j_call: TRBJ1-4; cdr3_aa: CATSPRTGSNEKLFF; cdr3_nt: TGTGCCACCAGCCCCCGGACAGGATCTAATGAAAAACTGTTTTTT